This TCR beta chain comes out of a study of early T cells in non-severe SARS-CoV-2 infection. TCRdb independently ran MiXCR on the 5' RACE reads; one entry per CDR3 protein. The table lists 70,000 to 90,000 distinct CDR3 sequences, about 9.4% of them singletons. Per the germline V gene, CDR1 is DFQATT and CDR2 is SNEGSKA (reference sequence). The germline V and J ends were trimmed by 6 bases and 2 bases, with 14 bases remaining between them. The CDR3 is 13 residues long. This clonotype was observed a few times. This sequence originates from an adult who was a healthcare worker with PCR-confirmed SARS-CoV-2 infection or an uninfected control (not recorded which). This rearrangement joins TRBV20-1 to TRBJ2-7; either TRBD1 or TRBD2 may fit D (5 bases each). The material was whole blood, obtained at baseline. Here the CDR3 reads CSARDGETYEQYF. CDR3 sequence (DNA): TGCAGTGCCAGGGACGGTGAAACCTACGAGCAGTACTTC.